This TCR beta chain emerged from a study of blood T cell repertoires in COVID-19 (dated by TCRdb to between 2020 and 2021). For the study in its entirety: Collaborator samples came from the United States, Italy and Spain and covered acute and convalescent phases of COVID-19. The material from the prospective study consisted of cDNA or gDNA derived from T cells, B-cell-depleted T cells, or PBMCs. The dataset comprised deeply sampled blood TCRbeta repertoires from subjects exposed to, actively infected with, or recovered from COVID-19. The repertoires were released in a freely available public database intended as a resource for research on the immune response to SARS-CoV-2. Samples came from the ongoing ImmuneRACE study (first 160 participants) plus 1,254 subjects from 6 global collaborators. A de-identified subject ID, COVID-19 status, age in years and sex were almost always included in the sample metadata. Where available, HLA class I and class II types were taken from metadata supplied by the sample provider and were not determined by assay-based typing. Points the paper makes about the study in general: Clinical and demographic metadata were provided uncurated, with the amount varying by source and participant.

In the prospective study, participants were roughly 18 to 89 years old, resided in fewer than 25 geographic areas of the United States, and were enrolled through a virtual design. In the prospective study, participants were assigned to cohorts based on the clinical history participants reported in a screening survey and a study questionnaire. Recovered participants in ImmuneRACE Cohort 3 were defined by two consecutive negative NP/OP PCR tests, clearance by a healthcare professional, or resolution of symptoms. Each participant in the prospective study had whole blood, serum and a nasopharyngeal or oropharyngeal swab collected by mobile phlebotomists. Additional blood draws and questionnaires over a 2-month period could optionally be provided by prospective study participants. Before DNA extraction, blood samples from the prospective study were shipped at room temperature or frozen. Based on the germline V gene, the CDR1 and CDR2 sequences are KGHSH and LQKENI. Trimming accounts for 0 bases at V and 4 bases at J, while the number of junction bases matched to no gene is 5. Inclusive of the bounding cysteine and phenylalanine, the CDR3 is 15 residues long. Kept here is only the CDR3 DNA, which spans 45 bases and is read in frame from base 1.

TCRbeta CDR3 regions were amplified from genomic DNA by means of the immunoSEQ Assay, a bias-controlled multiplex PCR. Regarding the original processing steps: Within the assay, amplification of reference gene primers was used to estimate how many nucleated cells each sample contained. To quantify the absolute abundance of each unique TCRbeta CDR3 rearrangement, sequence reads were collapsed and filtered. For each sample, productive Simpson clonality was calculated by taking the square root of Simpson's diversity index across productive rearrangements. The table was pulled from immuneACCESS by TCRdb, which kept in-frame rearrangements only. Such tables lose some clones; where checked, under half of the loss comes from unresolved V genes, and the rest has no known cause. V, J and clone size are those of that table, while D and trimming were read from the DNA. A total of 150,000 to 200,000 clones appear in this sample, about 78% of them only once. About 18% of the sample lies in the top ten.

Details on this clone: The target of this receptor is not known. No quality values exist for individual bases; no much larger clone is one base distant.

The source material was PBMCs or T cells enriched from blood (not recorded which). The sequence came from a woman aged 45 to 65 who had recovered from COVID-19. The chain links TRBV18 with TRBJ1-2, with 7 middle bases fitting TRBD1. In nucleotides, the sequence is TGTGCCAGCTCACCACCCGCGGACAGGTTCTATGGCTACACCTTC. Its translation reads: CASSPPADRFYGYTF.